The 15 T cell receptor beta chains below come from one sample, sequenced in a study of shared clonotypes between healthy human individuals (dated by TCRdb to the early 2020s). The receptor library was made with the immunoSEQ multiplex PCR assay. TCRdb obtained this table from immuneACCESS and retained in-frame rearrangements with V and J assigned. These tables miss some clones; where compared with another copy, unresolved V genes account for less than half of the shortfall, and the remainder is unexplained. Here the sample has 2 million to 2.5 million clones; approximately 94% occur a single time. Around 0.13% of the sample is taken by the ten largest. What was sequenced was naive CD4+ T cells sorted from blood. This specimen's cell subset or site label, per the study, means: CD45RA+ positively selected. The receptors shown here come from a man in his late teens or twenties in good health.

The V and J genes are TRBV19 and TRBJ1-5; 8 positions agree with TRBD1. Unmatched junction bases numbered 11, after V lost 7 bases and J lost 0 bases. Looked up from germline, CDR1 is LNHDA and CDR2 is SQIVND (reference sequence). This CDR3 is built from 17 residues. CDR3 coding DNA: TGTGCCAGTACCGGACAGGGAATTGGGTATAGCAATCAGCCCCAGCATTTT. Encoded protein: CASTGQGIGYSNQPQHF.

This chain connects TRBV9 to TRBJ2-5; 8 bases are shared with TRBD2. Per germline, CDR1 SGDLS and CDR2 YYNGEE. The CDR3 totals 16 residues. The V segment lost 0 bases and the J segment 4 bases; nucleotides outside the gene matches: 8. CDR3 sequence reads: CASSVAGGPRGETQYF. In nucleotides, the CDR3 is TGTGCCAGCAGCGTAGCGGGAGGGCCACGGGGAGAGACCCAGTACTTC.

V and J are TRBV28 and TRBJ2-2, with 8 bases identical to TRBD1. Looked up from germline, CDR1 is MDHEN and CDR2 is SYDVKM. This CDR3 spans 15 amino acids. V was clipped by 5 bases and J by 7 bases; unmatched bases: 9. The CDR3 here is CASSLYRQGLGELFF. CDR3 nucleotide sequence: TGTGCCAGCAGTCTATACCGACAGGGGCTCGGGGAGCTGTTTTTT.

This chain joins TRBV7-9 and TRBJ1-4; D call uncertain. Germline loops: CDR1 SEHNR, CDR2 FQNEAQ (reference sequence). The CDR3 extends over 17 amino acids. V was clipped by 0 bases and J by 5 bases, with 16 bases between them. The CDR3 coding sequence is TGTGCCAGCAGCTTAGCAATCGGAGGGAGTTCGAATGAAAAACTGTTTTTT. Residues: CASSLAIGGSSNEKLFF.

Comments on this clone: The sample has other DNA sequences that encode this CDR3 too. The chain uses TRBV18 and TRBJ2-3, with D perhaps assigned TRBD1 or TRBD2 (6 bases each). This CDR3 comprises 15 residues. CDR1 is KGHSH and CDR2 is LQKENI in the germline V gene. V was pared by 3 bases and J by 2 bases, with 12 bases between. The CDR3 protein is CASSPGGSSTDTQYF. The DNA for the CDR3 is TGTGCCAGCTCACCGGGGGGCTCCTCCACAGATACGCAGTATTTT.

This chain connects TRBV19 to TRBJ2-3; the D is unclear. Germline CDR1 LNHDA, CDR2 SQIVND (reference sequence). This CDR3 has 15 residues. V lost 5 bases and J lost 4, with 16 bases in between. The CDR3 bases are TGTGCCAGTAGTCCAGGATACCGGCTCGCAGATACGCAGTATTTT. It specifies CASSPGYRLADTQYF. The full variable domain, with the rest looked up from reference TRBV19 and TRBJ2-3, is DGGITQSPKYLFRKEGQNVTLSCEQNLNHDAMYWYRQDPGQGLRLIYYSQIVNDFQKGDIAEGYSVSREKKESFPLTVTSAQKNPTAFYLCASSPGYRLADTQYFGPGTRLTVL.

As DNA, the CDR3 is TGCGCCAGCAGCTTGGGGCCTGCGGGTGGTGTAACTGAAGCTTTCTTT. This codes for CASSLGPAGGVTEAFF. The rearrangement links TRBV5-1 to TRBJ1-1; D ambiguous. Germline V gene data show CDR1 as SGHRS and CDR2 as YFSETQ. The CDR3 contains 16 residues. V gave up 0 bases and J gave up 5 bases, with 17 bases separating them.

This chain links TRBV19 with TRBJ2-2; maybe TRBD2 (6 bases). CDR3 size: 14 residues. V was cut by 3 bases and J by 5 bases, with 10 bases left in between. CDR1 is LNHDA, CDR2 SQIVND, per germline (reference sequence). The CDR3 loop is CASSIVGGTGELFF. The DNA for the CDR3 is TGTGCCAGTAGTATTGTCGGGGGAACCGGGGAGCTGTTTTTT.

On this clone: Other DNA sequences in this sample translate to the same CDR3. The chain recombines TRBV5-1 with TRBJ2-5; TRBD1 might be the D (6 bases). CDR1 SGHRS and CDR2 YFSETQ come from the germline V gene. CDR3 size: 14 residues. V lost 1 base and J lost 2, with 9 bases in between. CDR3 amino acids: CASSLQTGQETQYF. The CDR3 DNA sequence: TGCGCCAGCAGCTTGCAGACAGGACAAGAGACCCAGTACTTC.

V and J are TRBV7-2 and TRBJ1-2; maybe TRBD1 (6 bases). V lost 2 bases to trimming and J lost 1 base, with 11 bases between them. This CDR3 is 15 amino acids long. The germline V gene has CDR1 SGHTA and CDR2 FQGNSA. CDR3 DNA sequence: TGTGCCAGCAGCTTAAAGCCGGGACATAACTATGGCTACACCTTC. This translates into CASSLKPGHNYGYTF.

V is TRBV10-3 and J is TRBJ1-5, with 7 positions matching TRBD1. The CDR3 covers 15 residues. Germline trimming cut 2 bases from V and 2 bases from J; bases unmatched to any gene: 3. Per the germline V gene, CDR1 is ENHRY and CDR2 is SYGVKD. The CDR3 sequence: CAISEVTGGNQPQHF. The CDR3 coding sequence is TGTGCCATCAGTGAGGTTACAGGGGGCAATCAGCCCCAGCATTTT.

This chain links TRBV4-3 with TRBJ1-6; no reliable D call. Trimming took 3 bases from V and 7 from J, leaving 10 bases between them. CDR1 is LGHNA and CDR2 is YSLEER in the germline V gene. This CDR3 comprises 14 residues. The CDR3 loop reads CASSQRLENSPLHF. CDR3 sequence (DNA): TGCGCCAGCAGCCAGCGGTTGGAGAATTCACCCCTCCACTTT.

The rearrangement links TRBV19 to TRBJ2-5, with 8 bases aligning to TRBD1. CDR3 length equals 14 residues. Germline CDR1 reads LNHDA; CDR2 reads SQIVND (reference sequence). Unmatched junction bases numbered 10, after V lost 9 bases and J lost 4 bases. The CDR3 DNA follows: TGTGCCAGCAGCCACAACAGGGGGACAGAGACCCAGTACTTC. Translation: CASSHNRGTETQYF. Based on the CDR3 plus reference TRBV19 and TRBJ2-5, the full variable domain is DGGITQSPKYLFRKEGQNVTLSCEQNLNHDAMYWYRQDPGQGLRLIYYSQIVNDFQKGDIAEGYSVSREKKESFPLTVTSAQKNPTAFYLCASSHNRGTETQYFGPGTRLLVL.

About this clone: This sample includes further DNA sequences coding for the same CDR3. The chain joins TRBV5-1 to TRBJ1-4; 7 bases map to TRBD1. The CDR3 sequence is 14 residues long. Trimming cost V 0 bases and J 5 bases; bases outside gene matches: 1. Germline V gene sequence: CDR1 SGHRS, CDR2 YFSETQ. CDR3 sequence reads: CASSLGQGNEKLFF. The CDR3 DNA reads TGCGCCAGCAGCTTGGGACAGGGCAATGAAAAACTGTTTTTT.

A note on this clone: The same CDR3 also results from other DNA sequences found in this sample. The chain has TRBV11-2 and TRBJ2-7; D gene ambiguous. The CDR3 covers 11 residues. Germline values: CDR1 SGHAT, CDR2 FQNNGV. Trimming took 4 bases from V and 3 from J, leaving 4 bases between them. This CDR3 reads CASSSVYEQYF. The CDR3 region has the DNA TGTGCCAGCAGCTCAGTCTACGAGCAGTACTTC.